These 19 T cell receptor beta chains share one sample of origin, sequenced in a study of blood T cell repertoires in COVID-19. Data came from immunoSEQ multiplex PCR; TCRdb stores just in-frame clones and leaves some out. This sample carries about 97,000 clones, 90% of them seen once, and the ten largest clones take less than 2%. The sequenced sample was peripheral blood. These receptors were obtained from a man aged 60 to 69 with acute or convalescent COVID-19.

This chain links TRBV5-1 with TRBJ1-2; D might be TRBD1 (6 bases). This CDR3 region has 16 residues. The V end lost 4 bases, the J end lost 5 bases, and 21 bases lay between the germline ends. Germline values: CDR1 SGHRS, CDR2 YFSETQ. The CDR3 DNA sequence: TGCGCCAGCAGCCATGGTGGGGACACCAGCTGGTATGGCTACACCTTC. Protein sequence: CASSHGGDTSWYGYTF.

J is TRBJ2-5 and V is TRBV20-1, with D perhaps matching TRBD2 (5 bases). Trimming shortened V by 3 bases and J by 5 bases, and 13 bases separated the two germline ends. The CDR3 contains 13 residues. Germline loops: CDR1 DFQATT, CDR2 SNEGSKA (reference sequence). In nucleotides, the CDR3 is TGCAGTGCTAGTCGGAGGTTCGTTGAGACCCAGTACTTC. Its translation: CSASRRFVETQYF.

The chain couples TRBV18 to TRBJ1-1; no clear D gene. CDR3 length: 14 amino acids. Trimming took 2 bases from V and 3 from J, leaving 10 bases between them. Germline CDR1 KGHSH, CDR2 LQKENI. The CDR3 spells CASSPGVQDTEAFF. CDR3 DNA sequence: TGTGCCAGCTCACCAGGCGTCCAGGACACTGAAGCTTTCTTT.

The DNA of the CDR3 is TGTGCCAGCAGGGACGAATCTGGGAGATTGACAGATACGCAGTATTTT. This sequence encodes CASRDESGRLTDTQYF. This sequence joins TRBV2 and TRBJ2-3; D may be TRBD2 (5 bases). Germline values: CDR1 SNHLY, CDR2 FYNNEI. The CDR3 is 16 residues long. V dropped 6 bases and J dropped 3 bases, with 19 bases sitting between them.

The chain has TRBV30 and TRBJ1-6; 8 bases agree with TRBD1. V lost 2 bases to trimming and J lost 10 bases; unmatched junction nucleotides: 10. The CDR3 contains 15 residues. Looked up from germline, CDR1 is GTSNPN and CDR2 is SVGIG (reference sequence). CDR3 residues: CAWSLGTGKASPLHF. In nucleotides, the CDR3 is TGTGCCTGGAGTTTGGGGACAGGAAAAGCCTCACCCCTCCACTTT.

This chain joins TRBV29-1 and TRBJ1-6; possibly TRBD1 for D (6 bases). V lost 3 bases and J lost 4, with 13 bases in between. This CDR3 has 15 residues. Germline loops: CDR1 SQVTM, CDR2 ANQGSEA. The CDR3 is CSVDRQETYNSPLHF. DNA of the CDR3: TGCAGCGTTGATCGACAGGAGACATATAATTCACCCCTCCACTTT.

The V gene is TRBV19, the J gene TRBJ1-5, with 7 bases matching TRBD1. The V gene's germline CDR1 is LNHDA and CDR2 SQIVND (reference sequence). With V trimmed by 7 bases and J by 0 bases, 9 bases remained unmatched. The CDR3 runs 16 residues. This chain's CDR3 is CASNPDRIHSNQPQHF. CDR3 nucleotide sequence: TGTGCCAGTAATCCGGACAGGATCCATAGCAATCAGCCCCAGCATTTT.

The chain carries TRBV30 and TRBJ1-2; possibly TRBD1 for D (6 bases). Germline values: CDR1 GTSNPN, CDR2 SVGIG (reference sequence). V was cut by 5 bases and J by 4 bases, with 23 bases left in between. The CDR3 totals 16 residues. CDR3 coding DNA: TGTGCCTGGGCGCCTCTAGGGGGGGCGTTCATCTATGGCTACACCTTC. Residues: CAWAPLGGAFIYGYTF. The entire variable domain, with the rest obtained from reference TRBV30 and TRBJ1-2, is as follows: SQTIHQWPATLVQPVGSPLSLECTVEGTSNPNLYWYRQAAGRGLQLLFYSVGIGQISSEVPQNLSASRPQDRQFILSSKKLLLSDSGFYLCAWAPLGGAFIYGYTFGSGTRLTVV.

This chain connects TRBV4-1 to TRBJ1-4; D is undetermined. Per the germline V gene, CDR1 is MGHRA and CDR2 is YSYEKL. This CDR3 region has 17 residues. Trimming took off 0 bases at V and 3 bases at J, with 14 bases between the two ends. Written as DNA, the CDR3 is TGCGCCAGCAGCCAAGATAGTGGATGGCGGGCTAATGAAAAACTGTTTTTT. This encodes CASSQDSGWRANEKLFF.

The chain employs TRBV5-1 and TRBJ2-1, with D perhaps matching TRBD1 (5 bases). Between the trimmed V and J ends, which lost 1 base and 0 bases, there was a span of 8 bases. The germline CDR1 and CDR2 sequences are SGHRS and YFSETQ. The CDR3 loop spans 15 amino acids. CDR3 sequence reads: CASSLRGFSYNEQFF. CDR3 nucleotide sequence: TGCGCCAGCAGCTTGAGGGGCTTCTCCTACAATGAGCAGTTCTTC.

This chain uses TRBV6-5 with TRBJ2-7, with 7 nucleotides matching TRBD1. The CDR3 consists of 13 residues. Trimming removed 6 bases from V and 2 bases from J; junction bases left unmatched: 4. Germline values: CDR1 MNHEY, CDR2 SVGAGI. CDR3 nucleotide sequence: TGTGCCAGCAGACAGGGGTTAGCCTACGAGCAGTACGTC. This encodes CASRQGLAYEQYV.

The rearrangement uses TRBV5-4 and TRBJ1-5; D might be TRBD1 (5 bases). V lost 0 bases, J lost 5 bases, and 6 bases lay in between. Per germline, CDR1 SGHNT and CDR2 YYREEE (reference sequence). The CDR3 sequence is 13 residues long. The CDR3 region is CASSLARDQPQHF. CDR3 coding DNA: TGTGCCAGCAGCTTGGCCAGGGATCAGCCCCAGCATTTT.

V and J are TRBV6-6 and TRBJ1-2; D possibly corresponds to TRBD1 (5 bases). CDR1 MNHNY and CDR2 SVGAGI come from the germline V gene (reference sequence). V lost 2 bases to trimming and J lost 8 bases, with 18 bases between them. The CDR3 length is 15 residues. For the CDR3, the DNA is TGTGCCAGCAGTTACCCAGACAGCGAGGTGGGAGGCTACACCTTC. Protein: CASSYPDSEVGGYTF.

This chain connects TRBV9 to TRBJ2-1, with 10 bases lining up with TRBD2. This CDR3 is 16 amino acids long. Germline CDR1 SGDLS, CDR2 YYNGEE. V gave up 4 bases and J gave up 4 bases; unmatched junction bases: 8. The CDR3 reads CASSTRSGGLYNEQFF. In DNA form, the CDR3 reads TGTGCCAGCAGCACGCGTAGCGGGGGGCTTTACAATGAGCAGTTCTTC.

The DNA of the CDR3 is TGTGCCAGCAGCTTAGCTACGGGCGGGGGTCAAGAGACCCAGTACTTC. Translated, it gives CASSLATGGGQETQYF. V gene TRBV7-2 combines with J gene TRBJ2-5; 7 nucleotides match TRBD2. Per germline, CDR1 SGHTA and CDR2 FQGNSA. The CDR3 contains 16 residues. V gave up 0 bases and J gave up 2 bases; unmatched junction bases: 6.

This chain links TRBV6-6 with TRBJ1-3; a weak D match, TRBD1 (5 bases). Trimming cost V 9 bases and J 2 bases, with 17 bases left between them. Looked up from germline, CDR1 is MNHNY and CDR2 is SVGAGI (reference sequence). This CDR3 region has 15 residues. CDR3 protein: CASQGSPKTGNTIYF. The CDR3, as DNA: TGTGCCAGTCAGGGCAGTCCTAAAACTGGAAACACCATATATTTT.

V and J are TRBV18 and TRBJ1-1; 7 bases match TRBD1. This CDR3 is 13 amino acids long. Per germline, CDR1 KGHSH and CDR2 LQKENI. Trimming cost V 6 bases and J 6 bases; bases outside gene matches: 7. DNA of the CDR3: TGTGCCAGCTCCATACAGGGGATAGCTGAAGCTTTCTTT. This gives the protein CASSIQGIAEAFF.

The chain carries TRBV6-1 and TRBJ1-2; D is possibly TRBD1 (5 bases). CDR1 and CDR2 (germline): MNHNS, SASEGT. Trimming cost V 1 base and J 3 bases, with 12 bases left between them. CDR3 size: 15 residues. The CDR3 region has the DNA TGTGCCAGCAGTGAAGAATTAGGGGATTACTATGGCTACACCTTC. Translation gives CASSEELGDYYGYTF.

This chain connects TRBV25-1 to TRBJ1-5; D is possibly TRBD1 (6 bases). Trimming pared 3 bases from V and 4 bases from J, leaving 13 bases between. The CDR3 contains 15 residues. Germline V lookup: CDR1 MGHDK, CDR2 SYGVNS. The CDR3 sequence: CASSDWGQGNQPQHF. CDR3 nucleotide sequence: TGTGCCAGCAGTGATTGGGGACAAGGAAATCAGCCCCAGCATTTT.